Presented here are 20 T cell receptor beta chains from one specimen sequenced in a study of blood T cell repertoires in COVID-19. The table came from immunoSEQ multiplex PCR; TCRdb's copy has only in-frame clones and leaves some out. This table holds around 170,000 clones, around four fifths found once. Sequenced material: peripheral blood. These receptors were collected from a young man with active or convalescent COVID-19.

V usage is TRBV5-1 and J usage is TRBJ1-5; possible D gene TRBD1, 6 bases. V was cut by 4 bases and J by 5 bases, with 16 bases left in between. Per germline, CDR1 SGHRS and CDR2 YFSETQ. The CDR3 covers 15 residues. The CDR3 region has the DNA TGCGCCAGCAGCCTGTCCGGACAGATATATCAGCCCCAGCATTTT. Encoded protein: CASSLSGQIYQPQHF. Full variable domain (outside the CDR3, taken from reference TRBV5-1 and TRBJ1-5): KAGVTQTPRYLIKTRGQQVTLSCSPISGHRSVSWYQQTPGQGLQFLFEYFSETQRNKGNFPGRFSGRQFSNSRSEMNVSTLELGDSALYLCASSLSGQIYQPQHFGDGTRLSIL.

This chain connects TRBV15 to TRBJ2-5; D unresolved. V was clipped by 1 base and J by 5 bases, with 14 bases between them. Germline V gives CDR1 LNHNV, CDR2 YYDKDF (reference sequence). The CDR3 consists of 15 residues. CDR3 loop: CATSRARNAEETQYF. The DNA for the CDR3 is TGTGCCACCAGCAGAGCCAGAAACGCGGAGGAGACCCAGTACTTC.

The V call is TRBV7-2, the J call TRBJ2-1; D call uncertain. The CDR3 sequence is 13 residues long. CDR1 is SGHTA and CDR2 is FQGNSA in the germline V gene. The V gene lost 3 bases and the J gene lost 4 bases, with 7 bases spanning the gap. The CDR3 reads CASSFIPYNEQFF. CDR3 bases: TGTGCCAGCAGCTTTATCCCTTACAATGAGCAGTTCTTC. Full variable domain (rest looked up from reference TRBV7-2 and TRBJ2-1): GAGVSQSPSNKVTEKGKDVELRCDPISGHTALYWYRQSLGQGLEFLIYFQGNSAPDKSGLPSDRFSAERTGGSVSTLTIQRTQQEDSAVYLCASSFIPYNEQFFGPGTRLTVL.

This clone was observed once. The J gene is TRBJ2-7, the V gene TRBV6-1; 10 positions agree with TRBD1. The V gene end was trimmed by 1 base and the J gene end by 2 bases; junction bases not matched to a gene: 2. Looked up from germline, CDR1 is MNHNS and CDR2 is SASEGT. This CDR3 is 15 amino acids long. The CDR3 spells CASSEEDRGPYEQYF. In DNA, the CDR3 is TGTGCCAGCAGTGAAGAAGACAGGGGGCCCTACGAGCAGTACTTC.

This chain joins TRBV11-2 and TRBJ1-5, with 7 bases fitting TRBD1. V shed 2 bases, J shed 5 bases, and the junction held 12 bases outside the gene matches. From germline, CDR1 is SGHAT and CDR2 FQNNGV. The CDR3 is 17 residues long. CDR3 sequence reads: CASSLSRTGVGYQPQHF. Written as DNA, the CDR3 is TGTGCCAGCAGCTTATCCCGTACAGGGGTCGGGTATCAGCCCCAGCATTTT.

This clone has more than one count but fewer than ten. The rearrangement links TRBV10-1 to TRBJ2-2, with no clear D. The length of the CDR3 is 13 residues. The V end lost 3 bases, the J end lost 1 base, and 3 bases lay between the germline ends. From germline, CDR1 is WNHNN and CDR2 SYGVQD (reference sequence). The CDR3 region is CASSDRNTGELFF. CDR3 DNA sequence: TGCGCCAGCAGTGATCGGAACACCGGGGAGCTGTTTTTT.

The chain uses TRBV4-1 and TRBJ2-6, with 7 bases fitting TRBD1. The V and J ends lost 4 bases and 0 bases, in that order; junction bases with no gene match: 6. CDR1 MGHRA and CDR2 YSYEKL come from the germline V gene. The CDR3 consists of 17 residues. The CDR3 spells CASSLDRTSSGANVLTF. In DNA, the CDR3 is TGCGCCAGCAGCCTGGACAGGACCAGCTCTGGGGCCAACGTCCTGACTTTC.

In the case of this clone: At the DNA level, this CDR3 is encoded by other sequences in the same sample as well. The chain recombines TRBV6-5 with TRBJ1-1; D unclear. Germline V gene sequence: CDR1 MNHEY, CDR2 SVGAGI. This CDR3 region has 15 residues. V was shortened by 0 bases and J by 0 bases, with 8 bases between the two germline ends. The CDR3 DNA sequence: TGTGCCAGCAGTTACTCGCCAGATATGAACACTGAAGCTTTCTTT. This translates into CASSYSPDMNTEAFF.

The V and J genes are TRBV5-6 and TRBJ1-6; D is possibly TRBD1 (5 bases). Trimming took 1 base from V and 10 from J, leaving 6 bases between them. The germline gives CDR1 SGHDT, CDR2 YYEEEE. CDR3 length: 12 amino acids. DNA for the CDR3: TGTGCCAGCAGCTTGTGGGGCTCACCCCTCCACTTT. Protein product: CASSLWGSPLHF.

This chain uses TRBV20-1 with TRBJ2-7, with no clear D. The germline V gene encodes CDR1 DFQATT and CDR2 SNEGSKA (reference sequence). This CDR3 comprises 11 residues. With 1 base removed from V and 4 bases from J, the gap between germline ends came to 5 bases. CDR3 sequence reads: CSARGEYEQYF. The CDR3 nucleotides read TGCAGTGCTAGAGGCGAATACGAGCAGTACTTC.

The rearrangement joins TRBV6-1 to TRBJ1-5; the D gene is possibly TRBD1 (6 bases). Looked up from germline, CDR1 is MNHNS and CDR2 is SASEGT. This CDR3 is 18 amino acids long. The V end lost 0 bases, the J end lost 3 bases, and 18 bases lay between the germline ends. The CDR3 DNA reads TGTGCCAGCAGTGAAGCCCGGGACACTTGGGGTACCAATCAGCCCCAGCATTTT. It specifies CASSEARDTWGTNQPQHF.

V gene TRBV11-2 combines with J gene TRBJ2-1; 12 bases map to TRBD2. The CDR3 is 19 residues long. The trim removed 5 bases at V and 0 bases at J, leaving 11 bases unmatched. Germline V gene data show CDR1 as SGHAT and CDR2 as FQNNGV. CDR3 region: CASSPSRTSGDSSYNEQFF. The CDR3 DNA reads TGTGCCAGCAGCCCCTCCCGGACTAGCGGGGACAGCTCCTACAATGAGCAGTTCTTC.

The V and J genes are TRBV24-1 and TRBJ2-7; 9 positions agree with TRBD1. This CDR3 spans 15 amino acids. J gave up 5 bases and V 4 bases, and 8 bases lay outside the gene matches. Germline loops: CDR1 KGHDR, CDR2 SFDVKD. In nucleotides, the CDR3 is TGTGCCACCAGTGAGGGGACAGGGAACGCTCACGAGCAGTACTTC. Translation: CATSEGTGNAHEQYF.

The V and J genes are TRBV27 and TRBJ2-2; no reliable D call. The CDR3 is 13 residues long. Germline-derived CDR1 and CDR2 are MNHEY and SMNVEV (reference sequence). Trimming removed 6 bases from V and 0 bases from J, with 5 bases in between. CDR3 nucleotide sequence: TGTGCCAGCAGCCCCACGAACACCGGGGAGCTGTTTTTT. It codes for CASSPTNTGELFF.

This clone showed up just a few times. The chain links TRBV7-2 to TRBJ1-2; 7 positions agree with TRBD1. The V segment lost 5 bases and the J segment 2 bases; nucleotides outside the gene matches: 5. This CDR3 region has 14 residues. Germline lookup yields CDR1 SGHTA and CDR2 FQGNSA. Here the CDR3 reads CASSLQTGNYGYTF. CDR3 nucleotide sequence: TGTGCCAGCAGCCTGCAGACAGGGAACTATGGCTACACCTTC.

The V gene is TRBV19, the J gene TRBJ2-1; D unresolved. This CDR3 is built from 11 residues. The ends were cut back, 3 bases at V and 6 bases at J, with 3 bases in the middle. Germline assignment: CDR1 LNHDA and CDR2 SQIVND (reference sequence). CDR3 DNA: TGTGCCAGTAGTATTAGCAATGAGCAGTTCTTC. Protein: CASSISNEQFF.

Concerning this clone itself: Other DNA variants within this sample encode the same CDR3. The chain combines TRBV7-8 with TRBJ1-2; tentative D call: TRBD1 (5 bases). Germline CDR1 SGHVS, CDR2 FQNEAQ. V was clipped by 0 bases and J by 4 bases, with 12 bases between them. The CDR3 has 15 amino acids. The DNA of the CDR3 is TGTGCCAGCAGCTTAGCGCCAGGGTCCGGCTATGGCTACACCTTC. Translated: CASSLAPGSGYGYTF.

The rearrangement links TRBV7-9 to TRBJ2-7, with TRBD2 matching over 15 bases. Germline trimming cut 5 bases from V and 7 bases from J; bases unmatched to any gene: 3. CDR3 length: 14 residues. Germline V CDR1 and CDR2: SEHNR, FQNEAQ (reference sequence). Written as DNA, the CDR3 is TGTGCCAGCAGCCGCGGACTAGCGGGGGGGGAGCAGTACTTC. As protein: CASSRGLAGGEQYF. Based on the CDR3 plus reference TRBV7-9 and TRBJ2-7, the full variable domain is DTGVSQNPRHKITKRGQNVTFRCDPISEHNRLYWYRQTLGQGPEFLTYFQNEAQLEKSRLLSDRFSAERPKGSFSTLEIQRTEQGDSAMYLCASSRGLAGGEQYFGPGTRLTVT.

The V and J genes are TRBV25-1 and TRBJ2-5; 8 bases are a match to TRBD2. CDR1 is MGHDK, CDR2 SYGVNS, per germline. The ends lost 2 bases at V and 2 bases at J; junction bases unmatched: 7. This CDR3 spans 16 amino acids. The CDR3 reads CASSEGLAKEQETQYF. As DNA, the CDR3 is TGTGCCAGCAGTGAAGGACTAGCAAAAGAACAAGAGACCCAGTACTTC.

The rearrangement joins TRBV5-1 to TRBJ1-2; 9 nucleotides agree with TRBD1. The CDR3 length is 16 residues. Unmatched junction bases numbered 7, after V lost 4 bases and J lost 0 bases. The germline CDR1 and CDR2 sequences are SGHRS and YFSETQ. The CDR3: CASSIGDRDSNYGYTF. CDR3 coding DNA: TGCGCCAGCAGCATAGGGGACAGGGATTCTAACTATGGCTACACCTTC.